This TCR beta chain was retrieved from a study of shared clonotypes between healthy human individuals. Overall study context: For every donor, three CD4 naive, three CD4 memory, two CD8 naive and one CD8 memory plates were used. Study conclusions and caveats: In having few donors, the study represented limited genetic and exposure-history diversity.

Of note for this clone: The antigen is undetermined.

Healthy adults negative for HIV, lacking recent acute infections or vaccinations, served as donors. Each sample came from a Caucasian adult donor living in Nashville, Tennessee. Sequencing was performed with immunoSEQ multiplex PCR; in TCRdb, only in-frame clones are kept and a portion is missing. The sample includes 700,000 or so clones, about two thirds of them seen just once. The ends were cut back, 5 bases at V and 2 bases at J, with 10 bases in the middle. The CDR3 is 12 residues long. Per the germline V gene, CDR1 is SQVTM and CDR2 is ANQGSEA. The chain couples TRBV29-1 to TRBJ2-7, with D possibly TRBD1 on 6 matching bases. Specimen: memory CD4+ T cells sorted from blood. This sample's subset: CD45RA-negative fraction. This clonotype was sampled from a woman in her thirties in good health. Here the CDR3 reads CSVSTGPYEQYF. The CDR3 nucleotides are TGCAGCGTTTCCACAGGGCCCTACGAGCAGTACTTC.